Following are 5 T cell receptor beta chains from one sample sequenced in a study of cytomegalovirus exposure and HLA in healthy donors. PCR involved 60 Vbeta and 13 Jbeta primers. Clones were sequenced by immunoSEQ multiplex PCR, and TCRdb holds only the in-frame ones, with some missing. The table has roughly 110,000 clones, around 82% seen once. Sequenced: PBMCs. The receptors originated from a man aged 50 to 59 in good health and CMV-seronegative.

The CDR3 nucleotides are TGCGCCAGCAGCCAAGGAGCGGGGGGGCAAGAGACCCAGTACTTC. Translated, it gives CASSQGAGGQETQYF. The rearrangement joins TRBV4-1 to TRBJ2-5, with 10 bases identical to TRBD2. Germline loops: CDR1 MGHRA, CDR2 YSYEKL. The CDR3 totals 15 residues. With V trimmed by 1 base and J by 2 bases, 1 base remained unmatched.

The J gene is TRBJ2-2, the V gene TRBV5-6, with D maybe TRBD2 (7 bases). CDR1 is SGHDT and CDR2 is YYEEEE in the germline V gene. Trimming shortened V by 3 bases and J by 5 bases, and 17 bases separated the two germline ends. This CDR3 comprises 16 residues. CDR3 sequence (DNA): TGTGCCAGCAGCTCGTGGGGGGGGGCTTGGACCGGGGAGCTGTTTTTT. Its protein product is CASSSWGGAWTGELFF.

This chain connects TRBV5-1 to TRBJ1-2; a weak D match, TRBD1 (5 bases). The germline V gene has CDR1 SGHRS and CDR2 YFSETQ. The CDR3 contains 14 residues. Trimming removed 2 bases from V and 1 base from J, with 9 bases in between. The CDR3 sequence is CASSFYDSNYGYTF. The DNA of the CDR3 is TGCGCCAGCAGCTTTTACGACAGTAACTATGGCTACACCTTC.

The chain has TRBV4-1 and TRBJ1-1; tentative D call: TRBD1 (6 bases). Trimming shortened V by 1 base and J by 4 bases, and 13 bases separated the two germline ends. CDR3 length: 15 residues. CDR1 is MGHRA and CDR2 is YSYEKL in the germline V gene. CDR3 amino acids: CASSQASGGGTEAFF. For the CDR3, the DNA is TGCGCCAGCAGCCAAGCATCTGGGGGCGGCACTGAAGCTTTCTTT.

V usage is TRBV2 and J usage is TRBJ1-2; D gene ambiguous. From germline, CDR1 is SNHLY and CDR2 FYNNEI. The V end was cut by 4 bases, the J end by 8 bases, with 14 bases between. CDR3 size: 13 residues. CDR3: CASSGARVYGYTF. CDR3 DNA: TGTGCCAGCAGTGGTGCCCGAGTCTACGGCTACACCTTC.